The 27 T cell receptor beta chains presented below share a single source sample, sequenced in a study of post-analysis software for immune sequencing data. Findings and limits, study-wide: Included in a set of five TRBV segments more frequent in patients than controls were TRBV5-6, TRBV5-1 and TRBV20-1.

Libraries were made from TCR beta cDNA, and they carried unique molecular identifiers. TCRdb ran MiXCR on the PCR reads and lists one entry per CDR3 protein. Among about 810,000 distinct CDR3 sequences listed, approximately 57% were seen once. These TCRs' antigens remain unknown. The sequenced material came from blood. Receptors were obtained from a girl between 10 and 17 years old with multiple sclerosis.

J is TRBJ2-5 and V is TRBV2; a possible D gene is TRBD1 (6 bases). Gene TRBJ2-7 matches the end of the DNA better, so the J call may be wrong. The CDR3 totals 14 residues. Looked up from germline, CDR1 is SNHLY and CDR2 is FYNNEI. The CDR3 region has the DNA TGTGCCAGCAGTGACCAGGGGTCGGGCTACGAGCAGTACTTC. This codes for CASSDQGSGYEQYF.

The gene calls are TRBV9 and TRBJ2-5; TRBD2 agrees at 7 bases. CDR1 SGDLS and CDR2 YYNGEE come from the germline V gene. The CDR3 has 14 amino acids. Unmatched junction bases numbered 4, after V lost 1 base and J lost 4 bases. As DNA, the CDR3 is TGTGCCAGCAGCGTAACCCAGCGGGGAGAGACCCAGTACTTC. The encoded protein is CASSVTQRGETQYF.

The rearrangement links TRBV9 to TRBJ2-3; D is undetermined. Germline loops: CDR1 SGDLS, CDR2 YYNGEE. The CDR3 totals 16 residues. V lost 2 bases to trimming and J lost 1 base, with 14 bases between them. The CDR3 reads CASSVVLSPRTDTQYF. The CDR3 coding sequence is TGTGCCAGCAGCGTCGTCCTATCTCCCCGCACAGATACGCAGTATTTT.

CDR3 DNA: TGCAGTGCACCGACGTCAACTAGGTCGCCTATCGATGAGCAGTTCTTC. The encoded protein is CSAPTSTRSPIDEQFF. The V and J genes are TRBV20-1 and TRBJ2-1; TRBD2 is a possible D gene (5 bases). CDR1 and CDR2 (germline): DFQATT, SNEGSKA (reference sequence). V was cut by 6 bases and J by 8 bases, with 26 bases left in between. The CDR3 totals 16 residues.

The J gene is TRBJ2-3, the V gene TRBV7-2; 14 bases line up with TRBD2. V was pared by 4 bases and J by 5 bases, with 8 bases of the junction left unmatched. Looked up from germline, CDR1 is SGHTA and CDR2 is FQGNSA. The CDR3 contains 17 residues. The CDR3, as DNA: TGTGCCAGCAGCTCCCGACTAGCGGGGGGGCGGAAAGATACGCAGTATTTT. The encoded protein is CASSSRLAGGRKDTQYF.

V usage is TRBV29-1 and J usage is TRBJ1-2, with D perhaps TRBD1 (5 bases). This CDR3 is built from 14 residues. Germline loops: CDR1 SQVTM, CDR2 ANQGSEA. V lost 8 bases to trimming and J lost 6 bases, with 22 bases between them. CDR3 amino acids: CSSMRVGGSDGYTF. CDR3 nucleotide sequence: TGCAGCTCCATGCGGGTGGGGGGGTCGGATGGCTACACCTTC.

The chain has TRBV12-3 or TRBV12-4 and TRBJ1-5; no clear D. Trimming removed 4 bases at V and 0 bases at J, with 13 bases between. The CDR3 has 16 residues. CDR3 residues: CASSSYRRLSNQPQHF. For the CDR3, the DNA is TGTGCCAGCAGTTCCTACAGAAGACTTAGCAATCAGCCCCAGCATTTT.

The CDR3 coding sequence is TGTGCCAGCAGCCTACCCAACGCAGCATACCAAGAGACCCAGTACTTC. It translates to CASSLPNAAYQETQYF. This chain links TRBV11-2 with TRBJ2-5; D is unresolved. Trimming took off 5 bases at V and 0 bases at J, with 16 bases between the two ends. The CDR3 loop spans 16 amino acids. CDR1 SGHAT and CDR2 FQNNGV come from the germline V gene.

This clonotype was observed once. The chain uses TRBV6-5 and TRBJ1-1; D not certain. Germline V CDR1 and CDR2: MNHEY, SVGAGI. This CDR3 has 15 residues. V shed 2 bases and J shed 2 bases, with 12 bases lying between them. The CDR3 reads CASSYRMVDNTEAFF. In nucleotides, the CDR3 is TGTGCCAGCAGTTACCGTATGGTGGATAACACTGAAGCTTTCTTT.

CDR3 bases: TGTGCCAGCAGCCAAGATCGGGGTATCTCCTACGAGCAGTACTTC. It encodes CASSQDRGISYEQYF. The genes are TRBV14 and TRBJ2-5, with D possibly TRBD2 on 5 matching bases. The J call is in doubt because the DNA end fits TRBJ2-7 better. CDR1 and CDR2 from the germline V gene are SGHDN and FVKESK. The CDR3 runs to 15 residues.

Comments on this clonotype: One junction end disagrees with the germline gene, perhaps due to a read error. The V gene is TRBV30, the J gene TRBJ1-2; unclear D gene. Germline loops: CDR1 GTSNPN, CDR2 SVGIG (reference sequence). The CDR3 sequence is 12 residues long. The CDR3 bases are TGTGCCTGGGAAGACGGGAACTATGGCTGCACCTTC. Translation gives CAWEDGNYGCTF.

This clonotype appeared a few times. V and J are TRBV7-9 and TRBJ2-3; maybe TRBD2 (7 bases). This CDR3 spans 18 amino acids. From germline, CDR1 is SEHNR and CDR2 FQNEAQ (reference sequence). Trimming stripped 0 bases from V and 3 bases from J, with 19 bases between. The CDR3 loop reads CASSLALGGLLSTDTQYF. As DNA, the CDR3 is TGTGCCAGCAGCTTAGCGCTGGGGGGGCTACTCTCGACAGATACGCAGTATTTT.

The V call is TRBV4-2, the J call TRBJ1-3; the match to TRBD1 covers 7 bases. This CDR3 comprises 15 residues. V lost 3 bases, J lost 1 base, and 3 bases stayed unmatched. Germline values: CDR1 LGHNA, CDR2 YNFKEQ. CDR3 amino acids: CASSQPGGSGNTIYF. The CDR3 coding sequence is TGTGCCAGCAGCCAGCCAGGGGGATCTGGAAACACCATATATTTT.

This clonotype was detected only a few times. The rearrangement links TRBV20-1 to TRBJ1-4; tentatively, D is TRBD1 (6 bases). CDR3 length: 12 residues. CDR1 DFQATT and CDR2 SNEGSKA come from the germline V gene (reference sequence). V gave up 3 bases and J gave up 8 bases, with 10 bases separating them. This chain's CDR3 is CSARGAQEKLFF. The CDR3 bases are TGCAGTGCTAGGGGGGCGCAAGAAAAACTGTTTTTT.

The chain has TRBV29-1 and TRBJ2-5, with 9 bases identical to TRBD1. Trimming cost V 6 bases and J 2 bases; bases outside gene matches: 7. Germline V gene data show CDR1 as SQVTM and CDR2 as ANQGSEA. The CDR3 length is 14 residues. The CDR3 reads CSVQRGQGQETQYF. In DNA, the CDR3 is TGCAGCGTGCAACGGGGACAGGGACAAGAGACCCAGTACTTC.

The rearrangement joins TRBV14 to TRBJ2-5, with 11 bases matching TRBD2. Germline CDR1 is SGHDN and CDR2 is FVKESK. The CDR3 contains 15 residues. J lost 4 bases, V lost 2 bases, and 3 bases had no gene match. The CDR3 bases are TGTGCCAGCAGCCAAAGACTAGCGGGGATAGAGACCCAGTACTTC. Protein product: CASSQRLAGIETQYF.

In its sample, this clonotype was seen a few times. The chain joins TRBV12-3 or TRBV12-4 to TRBJ2-3, with a weak D call TRBD1 (6 bases). V lost 3 bases, J lost 6 bases, and 16 bases lay in between. The CDR3 is 15 residues long. The CDR3 spells CASSFSGDSSDTQYF. For the CDR3, the DNA is TGTGCCAGCAGTTTTTCAGGGGATTCATCTGATACGCAGTATTTT.

With respect to this clonotype: Sequence at one end of the junction differs from germline and may be a read error. J is TRBJ2-5 and V is TRBV7-2; D is perhaps TRBD1 or TRBD2 (6 bases each). The J call is doubtful: the DNA matches TRBJ2-7 better. CDR3 length: 16 amino acids. CDR1 is SGHTA and CDR2 is FQGNSA in the germline V gene. Here the CDR3 DNA reads TGTGCCAGCAGCTTCGGGGCGGGGACACCCTCCCACGAGCAGTACTTC. This gives the protein CASSFGAGTPSHEQYF.

The chain recombines TRBV5-1 with TRBJ1-2; a weak D match, TRBD1 (6 bases). Germline values: CDR1 SGHRS, CDR2 YFSETQ. The CDR3 covers 11 residues. V was clipped by 4 bases and J by 8 bases, with 9 bases between them. CDR3 sequence: CASSEGVGYTF. CDR3 DNA sequence: TGCGCCAGCAGCGAGGGGGTAGGCTACACCTTC.

This chain uses TRBV20-1 with TRBJ1-2, with D possibly being TRBD1 (5 bases). The CDR3 is 13 amino acids. Germline-derived CDR1 and CDR2 are DFQATT and SNEGSKA (reference sequence). V lost 3 bases and J lost 2, with 10 bases in between. The CDR3 region has the DNA TGCAGTGCTAGTCGACAGAGAAACTATGGCTACACCTTC. Translated: CSASRQRNYGYTF.

The chain couples TRBV7-9 to TRBJ1-1; D possibly corresponds to TRBD1 (6 bases). CDR1 and CDR2 (germline): SEHNR, FQNEAQ (reference sequence). V lost 5 bases, J lost 1 base, and 14 bases lay in between. CDR3 length: 15 residues. This CDR3 is CASSPGHRENTEAFF. In DNA form, the CDR3 reads TGTGCCAGCAGCCCAGGTCACAGGGAGAACACTGAAGCTTTCTTT.

This chain joins TRBV9 and TRBJ2-5; a possible D gene is TRBD2 (6 bases). Trimming removed 0 bases at V and 0 bases at J, with 12 bases between. The CDR3 runs to 16 residues. The germline CDR1 and CDR2 sequences are SGDLS and YYNGEE. CDR3 DNA: TGTGCCAGCAGCGTAGGTCGTAGCGGTTACCAAGAGACCCAGTACTTC. It codes for CASSVGRSGYQETQYF.

This clonotype was observed a handful of times. The rearrangement joins TRBV4-1 to TRBJ2-7; maybe TRBD1 (5 bases). The V and J ends lost 2 bases and 5 bases respectively, with 19 bases between them. CDR1 MGHRA and CDR2 YSYEKL come from the germline V gene. CDR3 length equals 16 residues. The CDR3, as DNA: TGCGCCAGCAGCCAATGGTGGTCAGGGCAATCGGACGAGCAGTACTTC. Translated: CASSQWWSGQSDEQYF.

This chain joins TRBV4-1 and TRBJ2-3, with a possible D match to TRBD2 (6 bases). The CDR3 extends over 17 amino acids. The V gene's germline CDR1 is MGHRA and CDR2 YSYEKL. Trimming stripped 4 bases from V and 3 bases from J, with 20 bases between. This CDR3 reads CASSLHSGTALTDTQYF. CDR3 nucleotide sequence: TGCGCCAGCAGCCTTCACTCCGGGACTGCTTTAACAGATACGCAGTATTTT.

The rearrangement uses TRBV6-4 and TRBJ2-1, with a tentative D call TRBD2 (6 bases). V was clipped by 0 bases and J by 10 bases, with 16 bases between them. CDR3 size: 15 residues. Germline values: CDR1 MRHNA, CDR2 SNTAGT. The CDR3 region has the DNA TGTGCCAGCAGTGACTCCGCAACAGGTGGGGGGGAGCAGTTCTTC. Amino acids: CASSDSATGGGEQFF.

The chain recombines TRBV6-5 with TRBJ2-3; 8 bases are a match to TRBD1. The length of the CDR3 is 15 residues. CDR1 and CDR2 (germline): MNHEY, SVGAGI. J lost 7 bases, V lost 5 bases, and 11 bases had no gene match. CDR3 amino acids: CASSTPGQARYTQYF. CDR3 coding DNA: TGTGCCAGCAGTACCCCGGGACAGGCCCGATATACGCAGTATTTT.

The chain has TRBV6-5 and TRBJ2-4; weak D call: TRBD2 (7 bases). Germline V gene data show CDR1 as MNHEY and CDR2 as SVGAGI. There are 18 residues in the CDR3. Trimming removed 4 bases from V and 0 bases from J, with 19 bases in between. The CDR3 reads CASSLGGGVLGAKNIQYF. For the CDR3, the DNA is TGTGCCAGCAGTTTAGGGGGAGGGGTCCTGGGAGCCAAAAACATTCAGTACTTC.